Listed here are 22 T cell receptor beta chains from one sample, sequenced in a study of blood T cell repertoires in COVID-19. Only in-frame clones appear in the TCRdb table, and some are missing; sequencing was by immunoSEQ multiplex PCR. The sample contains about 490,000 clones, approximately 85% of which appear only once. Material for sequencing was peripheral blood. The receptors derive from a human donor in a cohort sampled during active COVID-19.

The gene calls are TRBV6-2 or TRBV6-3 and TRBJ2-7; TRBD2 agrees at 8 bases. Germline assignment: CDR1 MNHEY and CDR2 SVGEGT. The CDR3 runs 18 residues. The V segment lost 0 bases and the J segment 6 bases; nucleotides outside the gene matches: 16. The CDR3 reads CASSYSSGRLAGYPEQYF. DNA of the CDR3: TGTGCCAGCAGTTACTCGAGTGGCCGGTTAGCGGGATACCCCGAGCAGTACTTC.

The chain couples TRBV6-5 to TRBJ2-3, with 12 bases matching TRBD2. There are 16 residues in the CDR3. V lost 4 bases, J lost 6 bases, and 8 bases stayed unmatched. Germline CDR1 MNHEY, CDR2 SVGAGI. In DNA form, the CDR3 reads TGTGCCAGCAGTTGGGGGACTAGCGGGCGTAGCGATACGCAGTATTTT. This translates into CASSWGTSGRSDTQYF.

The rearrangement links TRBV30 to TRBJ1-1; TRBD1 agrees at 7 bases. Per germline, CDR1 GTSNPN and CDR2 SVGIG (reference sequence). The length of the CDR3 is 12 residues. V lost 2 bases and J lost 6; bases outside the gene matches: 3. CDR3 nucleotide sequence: TGTGCCTGGAGTCGGGACAGATCTGAAGCTTTCTTT. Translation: CAWSRDRSEAFF.

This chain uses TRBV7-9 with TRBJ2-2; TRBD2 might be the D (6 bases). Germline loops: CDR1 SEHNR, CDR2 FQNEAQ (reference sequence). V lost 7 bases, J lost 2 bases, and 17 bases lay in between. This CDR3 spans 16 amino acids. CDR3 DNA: TGTGCCAGCACCTCCTCGCGGACTACTAACACCGGGGAGCTGTTTTTT. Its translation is CASTSSRTTNTGELFF. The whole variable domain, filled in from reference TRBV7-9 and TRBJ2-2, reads DTGVSQNPRHKITKRGQNVTFRCDPISEHNRLYWYRQTLGQGPEFLTYFQNEAQLEKSRLLSDRFSAERPKGSFSTLEIQRTEQGDSAMYLCASTSSRTTNTGELFFGEGSRLTVL.

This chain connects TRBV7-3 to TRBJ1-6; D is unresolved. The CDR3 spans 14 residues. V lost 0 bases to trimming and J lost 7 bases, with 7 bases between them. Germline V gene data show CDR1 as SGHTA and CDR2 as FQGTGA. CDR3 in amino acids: CASSLTSGNSPLHF. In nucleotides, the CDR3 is TGTGCCAGCAGCTTAACGTCGGGGAATTCACCCCTCCACTTT.

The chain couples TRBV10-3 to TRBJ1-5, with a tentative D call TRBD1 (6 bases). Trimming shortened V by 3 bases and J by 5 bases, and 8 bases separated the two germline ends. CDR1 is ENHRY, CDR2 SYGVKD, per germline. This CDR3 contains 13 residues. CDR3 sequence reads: CAISDRGDQPQHF. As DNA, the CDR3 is TGTGCCATCAGTGACAGGGGCGATCAGCCCCAGCATTTT.

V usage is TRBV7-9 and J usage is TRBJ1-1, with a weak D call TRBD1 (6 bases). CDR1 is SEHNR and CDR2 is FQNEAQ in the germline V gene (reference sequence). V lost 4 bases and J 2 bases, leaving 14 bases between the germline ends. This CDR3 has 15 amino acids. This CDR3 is CASSSVRGGNTEAFF. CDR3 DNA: TGTGCCAGCAGCTCTGTTAGGGGGGGAAACACTGAAGCTTTCTTT.

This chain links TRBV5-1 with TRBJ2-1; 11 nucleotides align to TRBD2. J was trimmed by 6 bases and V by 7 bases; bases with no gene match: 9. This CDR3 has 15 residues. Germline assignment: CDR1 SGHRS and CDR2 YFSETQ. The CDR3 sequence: CASGPLAGAPNEQFF. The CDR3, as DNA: TGCGCCAGCGGCCCACTAGCGGGAGCCCCCAATGAGCAGTTCTTC.

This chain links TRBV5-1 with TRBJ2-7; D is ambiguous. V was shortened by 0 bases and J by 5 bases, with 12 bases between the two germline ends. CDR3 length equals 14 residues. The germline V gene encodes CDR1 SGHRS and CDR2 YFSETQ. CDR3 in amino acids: CASSLVQSVNEQYF. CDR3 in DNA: TGCGCCAGCAGCTTGGTACAGAGTGTGAACGAGCAGTACTTC.

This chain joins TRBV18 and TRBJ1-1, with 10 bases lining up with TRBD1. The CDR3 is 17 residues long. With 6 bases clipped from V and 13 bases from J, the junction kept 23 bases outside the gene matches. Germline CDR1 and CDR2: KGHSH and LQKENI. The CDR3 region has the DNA TGTGCCAGCTCCACACAAGCCGGGACAGGGGACCCCGCGAGGGGTTTCTTT. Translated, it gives CASSTQAGTGDPARGFF.

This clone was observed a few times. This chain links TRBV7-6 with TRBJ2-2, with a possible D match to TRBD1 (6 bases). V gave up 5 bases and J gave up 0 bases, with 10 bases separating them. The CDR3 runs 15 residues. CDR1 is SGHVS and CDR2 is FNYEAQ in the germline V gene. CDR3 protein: CASSVTGSNTGELFF. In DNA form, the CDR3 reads TGTGCCAGCAGCGTAACAGGGTCGAACACCGGGGAGCTGTTTTTT.

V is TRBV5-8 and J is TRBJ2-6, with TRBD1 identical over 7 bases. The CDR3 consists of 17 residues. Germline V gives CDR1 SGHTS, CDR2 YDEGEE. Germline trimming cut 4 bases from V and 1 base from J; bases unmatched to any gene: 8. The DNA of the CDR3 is TGTGCCAGCAGCCCATGGACAGGTCCTTCTGGGGCCAACGTCCTGACTTTC. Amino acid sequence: CASSPWTGPSGANVLTF.

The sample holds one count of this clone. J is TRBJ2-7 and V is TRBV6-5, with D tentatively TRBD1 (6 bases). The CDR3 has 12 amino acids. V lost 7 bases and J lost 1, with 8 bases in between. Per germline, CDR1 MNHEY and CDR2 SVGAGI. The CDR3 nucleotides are TGTGCCAGCACCACAGGGTCCTACGAGCAGTACTTC. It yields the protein CASTTGSYEQYF.

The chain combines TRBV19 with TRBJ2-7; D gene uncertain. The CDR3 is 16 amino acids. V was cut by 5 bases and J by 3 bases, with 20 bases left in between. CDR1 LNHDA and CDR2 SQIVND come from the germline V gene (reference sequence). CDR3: CASSPGPDAFYYEQYF. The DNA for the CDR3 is TGTGCCAGTAGTCCTGGGCCAGATGCATTTTACTACGAGCAGTACTTC.

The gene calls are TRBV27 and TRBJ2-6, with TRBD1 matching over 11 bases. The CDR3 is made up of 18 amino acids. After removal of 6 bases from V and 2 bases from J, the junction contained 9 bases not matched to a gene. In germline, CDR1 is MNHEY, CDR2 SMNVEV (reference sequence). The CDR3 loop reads CASRADRGLKPGANVLTF. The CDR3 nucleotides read TGTGCCAGCAGGGCGGACAGGGGGCTTAAACCTGGGGCCAACGTCCTGACTTTC.

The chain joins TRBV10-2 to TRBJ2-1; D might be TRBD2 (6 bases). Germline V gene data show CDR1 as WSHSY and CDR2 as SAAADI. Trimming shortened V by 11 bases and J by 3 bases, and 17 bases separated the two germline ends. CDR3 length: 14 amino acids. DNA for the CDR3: TGCGCCTCCTCGCCAGCGGGCGGCTACAATGAGCAGTTCTTC. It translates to CASSPAGGYNEQFF.

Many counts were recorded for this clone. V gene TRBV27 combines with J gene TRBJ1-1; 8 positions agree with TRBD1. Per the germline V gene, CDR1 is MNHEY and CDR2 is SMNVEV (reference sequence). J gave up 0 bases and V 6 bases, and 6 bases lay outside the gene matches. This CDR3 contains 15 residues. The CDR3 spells CASSRGTGVNTEAFF. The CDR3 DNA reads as TGTGCCAGCAGCCGCGGGACAGGTGTGAACACTGAAGCTTTCTTT.

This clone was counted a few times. DNA for the CDR3: TGTGCCAGCAGTCCCACCGGGACAGGGATCACCGGGGAGCTGTTTTTT. Its protein product is CASSPTGTGITGELFF. V is TRBV25-1 and J is TRBJ2-2; the match to TRBD1 covers 9 bases. Germline V gene data show CDR1 as MGHDK and CDR2 as SYGVNS. V lost 5 bases, J lost 4 bases, and 8 bases stayed unmatched. The CDR3 loop spans 16 amino acids.

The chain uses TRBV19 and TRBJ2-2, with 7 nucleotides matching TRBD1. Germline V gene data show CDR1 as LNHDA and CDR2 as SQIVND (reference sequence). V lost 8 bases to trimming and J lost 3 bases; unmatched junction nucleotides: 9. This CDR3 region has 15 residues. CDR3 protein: CASRTQGSDTGELFF. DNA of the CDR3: TGTGCCAGTCGGACACAGGGGTCGGACACCGGGGAGCTGTTTTTT.

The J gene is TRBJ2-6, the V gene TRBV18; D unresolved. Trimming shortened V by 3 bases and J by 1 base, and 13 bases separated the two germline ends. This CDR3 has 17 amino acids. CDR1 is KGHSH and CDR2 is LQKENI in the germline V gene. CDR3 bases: TGTGCCAGCTCACCGGTGCAGGCCCTTTCTGGGGCCAACGTCCTGACTTTC. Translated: CASSPVQALSGANVLTF. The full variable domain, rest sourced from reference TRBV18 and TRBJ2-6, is NAGVMQNPRHLVRRRGQEARLRCSPMKGHSHVYWYRQLPEEGLKFMVYLQKENIIDESGMPKERFSAEFPKEGPSILRIQQVVRGDSAAYFCASSPVQALSGANVLTFGAGSRLTVL.

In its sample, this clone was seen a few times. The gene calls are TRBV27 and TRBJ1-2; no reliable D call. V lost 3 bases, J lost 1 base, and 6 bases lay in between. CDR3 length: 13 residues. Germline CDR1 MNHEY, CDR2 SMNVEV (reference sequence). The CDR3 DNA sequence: TGTGCCAGCAGTTTTCAGAATAACTATGGCTACACCTTC. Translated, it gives CASSFQNNYGYTF.

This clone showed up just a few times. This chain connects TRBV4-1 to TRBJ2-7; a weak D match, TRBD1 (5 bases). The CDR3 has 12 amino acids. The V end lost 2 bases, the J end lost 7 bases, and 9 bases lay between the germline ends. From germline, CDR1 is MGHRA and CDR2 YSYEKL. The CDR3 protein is CASSQRQGEQYF. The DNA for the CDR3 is TGCGCCAGCAGCCAACGGCAGGGTGAGCAGTACTTC.